The table lists the clone carrying this T cell receptor (beta chain) with a few counts. Its antigen is not identified. The CDR3 totals 10 residues. Germline V gene data show CDR1 as SGDLS and CDR2 as YYNGEE. Between the trimmed V and J ends, which lost 3 bases and 5 bases, there was a span of 2 bases. These data are taken from a study of shared clonotypes between healthy human individuals. Broader study findings: Enrolling few donors narrowed the genetic and exposure-history diversity that was represented.

TCRdb's copy holds only in-frame clones and misses some; the assay was immunoSEQ multiplex PCR. The sample contains about 1.1 million clones, approximately 80% of which appear only once. Material: memory CD4+ T cells from PBMCs. Noted subset: CD45RA-negative fraction. The genes are TRBV9 and TRBJ2-5, with no clear D. This TCR was sampled from a man younger than 35 in good health. Some clones in this sample may be carry-over from other donors' samples. The chain's CDR3 is CASSEETQYF. CDR3 nucleotide sequence: TGTGCCAGCAGCGAGGAGACCCAGTACTTC.